This T cell receptor (beta chain) emerged from a study of cytomegalovirus exposure and HLA in healthy donors listed by TCRdb under 2017. Regarding the complete study: An earlier analysis of about 560 of the donors reported over 250 Gb of sequence data and roughly 120 million unique TCR beta sequences obtained from roughly 170 million T cells. To study patterns of TCR occurrence, a later analysis re-analyzed previously published TCR beta repertoires from 500 to 850 donors and added high-resolution HLA genotyping. Using immunosequencing, the study profiled T cell repertoires from roughly 650 subjects and related those repertoires to cytomegalovirus serostatus. In addition to the first cohort of 666 subjects, a separate validation cohort of approximately 130 different subjects was used. Donor age, sex, ethnicity and CMV serostatus were collected together with the repertoire data. Class I and class II HLA loci were covered by the typing at four-digit resolution. Every discovery cohort repertoire had been produced on one sequencing platform. Of the 300 to 450 genotyped donors, 75% to 85% were placed in the genetic ancestry cluster associated with self-reported Caucasian donors. In an earlier analysis of roughly 580 of the donors, high-throughput TCR beta sequencing was used to judge whether each TCR beta V gene segment behaved as functional or pseudogenic. The study was designed to test whether signatures of past pathogen exposure could be identified by cataloging public T cell receptors. An early release that covered more than 550 HLA-typed donors contained around 300 gigabases of sequencing data and approximately 85 million unique TCR sequences. The study combined high-throughput TCR immunosequencing, statistical association of individual TCRs with disease status, and machine learning to predict cytomegalovirus infection status. Across some 400 genotyped donors of the cohort, an average of about 220,000 unique TCR beta nucleotide sequences per donor were sequenced, and roughly 20% of those sequences were non-productive. A later genetic analysis used genome-wide SNP genotypes for about 60% of the roughly 700 donors, treating that subset as a discovery cohort. Several DR-DQ haplotypes were handled as single units for association and clustering because linkage in the cohort was strong. Rather than using new phenotypic data, the later analysis identified candidate immune exposures from TCR beta sequences and from how often those sequences occurred across donors. Typing coverage differed by locus: A, B, C, DRB1 and DQB1 were typed in about 620-630 donors, DQA1 in 522, DPA1 in some 600, and DPB1 in approximately 450.

Library creation used the immunoSEQ multiplex PCR assay. The multiplex PCR relied on a mix of 60 forward primers for TCR Vbeta segments and 13 reverse primers for TCR Jbeta segments. Amplification of the CDR3 region of rearranged TCR beta genes was performed with a multiplex PCR assay on genomic DNA. On the Illumina HiSeq System, the amplified TCR beta libraries were sequenced as 87-base-pair reads. Per the original workflow: In a later analysis, some 80 million unique TCR beta chains were counted across the roughly 610 repertoires, and roughly 11 million of these chains were shared by at least two donors. Raw reads were error-corrected and collapsed into unique sequences by a nearest-neighbor algorithm in which closely related sequences were merged to remove PCR and sequencing errors. To assign V, D and J gene segments, CDR3 sequences were aligned to IMGT reference sequences. For a sequence to be retained, a match of at least six nucleotides to both a V gene segment and a J gene segment was required. Rearrangements were called productive when the CDR3 lacked stop codons and stayed in frame with V and J; all others were non-productive. CDR3 was defined by IMGT convention, running from the second conserved V-encoded cysteine to the conserved J-encoded phenylalanine. In an earlier analysis of around 640 of the donors, sequences lacking an unambiguous match to a single V gene segment were excluded. In an earlier analysis of approximately 560 of the donors, a V segment was called functional when productive rearrangements were above 56.7%, and segregating when the standard deviation between donors exceeded 5%. A statistical classification framework was built to diagnose cytomegalovirus status from the catalog of TCR beta chain sequences. In a later analysis, TCR nucleotide sequences were compared against IMGT/GENE-DB human TR gene sequences so that V and J genes could be assigned. Using the TCRdist pipeline, a later analysis assigned CDR3 sequences along with most-parsimonious VDJ recombination scenarios. In a later analysis, each TCR beta chain was defined by its CDR3 amino acid sequence together with its V-gene family, and reads without a unique V-gene family were excluded. In a later analysis, around 650 highly shared, low-generation-probability nucleotide sequences were removed to address suspected cross-contamination and a sequencing artifact. For each public chain, a later analysis derived a clonal expansion index from normalized ranks of inferred template counts within each repertoire. A later analysis computed generation probabilities with a VDJ recombination model fitted to out-of-frame rearrangements, and checked the results against IGoR. In a later analysis, TCR-TCR, TCR-HLA and TCR-CMV co-occurrence was scored with hypergeometric tests, and a repertoire-size bias correction was applied to TCR pairs. A later analysis estimated false discovery rates by permuting HLA or CMV assignments 20 times. A later analysis grouped co-occurring TCRs with DBSCAN, adding TCRdist sequence similarity when clustering within HLA-allele-positive subsets. Repertoires with fewer than 30,000 or more than 120,000 public chains were left out of co-occurrence clustering, as were a few repertoires with anomalous nucleotide sharing. What TCRdb holds here is the immuneACCESS table cut down to in-frame rearrangements. Part of the clones is not present; checked against another copy, under half of the missing clones reflect an unresolved V gene, and the others are unexplained. V, J and clone size reflect that table, while D and trimming were determined from the DNA. The sample includes some 120,000 clones, with more than 65% observed a single time. The ten largest clonotypes hold roughly 3.5% of the sample.

Overall study results and their limits: The 87-base-pair reads could not distinguish some IMGT-functional V segments, including TRBV6-2 and TRBV6-3, so those segments were excluded. Linkage disequilibrium might explain the correlated functional status among segregating V segments, but an unknown experimental factor could not be excluded. According to a later analysis, TCR association rates differed among HLA loci, with DRB1 alleles showing the most associated TCRs and HLA-C alleles showing the fewest. According to a later analysis, most CMV-associated TCR beta chains appeared to be HLA-restricted, and the HLA associations seemed to be driven largely by CMV exposure. Because some donors lacked HLA typing at each locus, the association tests relied only on the typed subset. A group of highly shared sequence variants was considered likely to be a technical artifact of the sequencing pipeline. A later genetic analysis reported fewer N-insertions in productive TCRs among donors in an Asian-associated ancestry cluster than the 666-donor mean. According to a later analysis, parvovirus B19, influenza, CMV and Epstein-Barr virus appeared linked to several top co-occurrence clusters. The authors suggested that the approach could potentially be extended to other disease states and immunological phenotypes. The only immune exposure information available for the cohort was CMV serostatus. Because counts were too low, 15 or so rarely observed V segments, including chromosome 9 orphons, were excluded from the earlier analysis of several hundred of the donors. A few of the identified cytomegalovirus-associated TCR beta chains were confirmed in vitro to be specific for cytomegalovirus antigens. In a later analysis, HLA-associated TCR beta chains were found to be more clonally expanded and to have lower generation probabilities than equally common non-associated chains. The cohort was sequenced for TCR beta chains only, and without alpha or paired-chain data the features that could be detected were limited. V-gene and J-gene trimming of TCR beta chains was associated with a missense DCLRE1C variant in a later genetic analysis, and the association was replicated in an independent cohort. When HLA alleles, especially DR and DQ, strongly co-occurred, attributing TCR associations to individual alleles was difficult. Most TCR sequences were observed very rarely across donors, whereas some public TCRs were present in many individuals. A further reported finding was that TCR beta sequences accurately predicted the HLA-A and HLA-B alleles for most subjects in the first cohort. In an earlier analysis of some 540 of the donors, most TCR beta V segments appeared in productive rearrangements about 87% or about 30% of the time, broadly matching IMGT annotations. The classifier was reported to diagnose cytomegalovirus status with high specificity and sensitivity in both the original cohort and the validation cohort. In a later analysis, 15,000 to 20,000 TCR beta sequences were associated with specific HLA alleles at a false discovery rate of 0.05. Sequencing depth was assumed to be roughly uniform across donors in the presence/absence analyses, though that assumption may not hold. A total of 150 or so TCR beta chains were listed by the study as associated with cytomegalovirus.

The cohort consisted of fewer than 700 healthy bone marrow donors. At the time of sampling, every cohort member was nominally healthy, though immune exposures that went unrecorded were likely present. CMV serostatus was recorded as positive for roughly 290 and negative for about 55% of the roughly 700 cohort members, whereas no CMV serostatus was recorded for the donor in question. Every donor gave a peripheral blood sample, and the peripheral blood mononuclear cells from that sample were used for TCR beta sequencing. The Qiagen DNeasy Blood Extraction Kit was used to extract genomic DNA from the blood cell samples. This clone showed up just once. Its antigen is unknown. Base quality data are lacking; no much larger clone is found one base away. CDR1 and CDR2 were assigned from the germline V gene as MRHNA and SNTAGT. The CDR3 starts with the cysteine, ends with the phenylalanine, and has 15 residues. The only DNA kept is the CDR3, 45 bases in frame from the first base. V is shortened by 2 bases, J by 4 bases, and the region joining them spans 12 bases.

Sequences were obtained from PBMCs. The sequence was collected from a human donor in good health. The sequence is built from TRBV6-4 and TRBJ2-1; the D gene is possibly TRBD2, with 5 bases matching. The sequenced DNA is TGTGCCAGCAGTGACAGGAGCGGAGATTACAATGAGCAGTTCTTC. Translated, it reads CASSDRSGDYNEQFF.